Presented here are 27 T cell receptor beta chains from one specimen sequenced in a study of blood T cell repertoires in COVID-19. Sequencing was performed with immunoSEQ multiplex PCR; in TCRdb, only in-frame clones are kept and a portion is missing. The sample includes about 92,000 clones, roughly 80% seen only once; the top ten take 16%. The specimen sequenced was peripheral blood. Receptors originate from a woman aged 80 or over with active or convalescent COVID-19.

V and J are TRBV7-2 and TRBJ2-6, with TRBD2 identical over 8 bases. The CDR3 runs 17 residues. CDR1 is SGHTA, CDR2 FQGNSA, per germline. V was pared by 5 bases and J by 0 bases, with 6 bases of the junction left unmatched. CDR3 DNA sequence: TGTGCCAGCAGCCTACTAGCGGAGAGCTCTGGGGCCAACGTCCTGACTTTC. As protein: CASSLLAESSGANVLTF. Complete variable domain (other parts from reference TRBV7-2 and TRBJ2-6): GAGVSQSPSNKVTEKGKDVELRCDPISGHTALYWYRQSLGQGLEFLIYFQGNSAPDKSGLPSDRFSAERTGGSVSTLTIQRTQQEDSAVYLCASSLLAESSGANVLTFGAGSRLTVL.

This clone was seen once. The gene calls are TRBV6-1 and TRBJ1-2; no clear D gene. Germline V gene sequence: CDR1 MNHNS, CDR2 SASEGT. The CDR3 contains 16 residues. V was pared by 1 base and J by 4 bases, with 16 bases between. CDR3 DNA: TGTGCCAGCAGTGAAGGGAGGGCCGTCTATAGCTATGGCTACACCTTC. It encodes CASSEGRAVYSYGYTF.

This clone was seen once. This chain connects TRBV5-1 to TRBJ2-3; 12 bases map to TRBD2. This CDR3 has 15 amino acids. The germline V gene has CDR1 SGHRS and CDR2 YFSETQ. With V trimmed by 2 bases and J by 4 bases, 2 bases remained unmatched. The CDR3 sequence: CASSLLAGGADTQYF. CDR3 sequence (DNA): TGCGCCAGCAGCTTACTAGCGGGGGGCGCAGATACGCAGTATTTT.

The chain joins TRBV11-1 to TRBJ2-7; D not resolved. CDR1 and CDR2 (germline): SGHAT, FQDESV (reference sequence). V was pared by 2 bases and J by 2 bases, with 13 bases between. CDR3 length: 15 residues. This chain's CDR3 is CASSLSGAGPYEQYF. DNA for the CDR3: TGTGCCAGCAGCTTATCCGGTGCAGGCCCCTACGAGCAGTACTTC.

The chain recombines TRBV6-5 with TRBJ1-5, with 7 bases fitting TRBD1. CDR1 MNHEY and CDR2 SVGAGI come from the germline V gene. The CDR3 spans 13 residues. V gave up 8 bases and J gave up 7 bases; unmatched junction bases: 8. The CDR3 protein is CASGSNRGQPQHF. DNA of the CDR3: TGTGCCAGCGGGTCCAACAGGGGACAGCCCCAGCATTTT.

This chain uses TRBV25-1 with TRBJ2-1; TRBD2 aligns across 8 bases. With 3 bases clipped from V and 6 bases from J, the junction kept 13 bases outside the gene matches. The CDR3 has 17 residues. Germline loops: CDR1 MGHDK, CDR2 SYGVNS. The CDR3 bases are TGTGCCAGCAGTGACACACCGGGACTAGTAAGTGCCAATGAGCAGTTCTTC. It encodes CASSDTPGLVSANEQFF. The whole variable domain, remainder taken from reference TRBV25-1 and TRBJ2-1, is EADIYQTPRYLVIGTGKKITLECSQTMGHDKMYWYQQDPGMELHLIHYSYGVNSTEKGDLSSESTVSRIRTEHFPLTLESARPSHTSQYLCASSDTPGLVSANEQFFGPGTRLTVL.

A single count supports this clone. V gene TRBV20-1 combines with J gene TRBJ2-2, with a possible D match to TRBD1 (5 bases). The germline gives CDR1 DFQATT, CDR2 SNEGSKA (reference sequence). With 3 bases removed from V and 5 bases from J, the gap between germline ends came to 19 bases. The CDR3 contains 16 residues. Written as DNA, the CDR3 is TGCAGTGCTAGTATGAAGGGGCCGTACCTTACCGGGGAGCTGTTTTTT. This codes for CSASMKGPYLTGELFF.

V usage is TRBV30 and J usage is TRBJ1-1; D is unclear. This CDR3 is 16 amino acids long. Germline V gives CDR1 GTSNPN, CDR2 SVGIG (reference sequence). V lost 0 bases and J lost 3, with 17 bases in between. This chain's CDR3 is CAWSVPDAARDTEAFF. In DNA, the CDR3 is TGTGCCTGGAGTGTACCAGACGCAGCACGGGACACTGAAGCTTTCTTT.

Of note for this clone: It is unclear where the CDR3 begins or ends on the DNA, so no DNA is shown, and the CDR3 is as TCRdb lists it. This chain joins TRBV30 and TRBJ1-2; the table's D call TRBD1 went unverified against the DNA. Counting both end residues, the CDR3 totals 12 amino acids. The germline CDR1 and CDR2 sequences are GTSNPN and SVGIG (reference sequence). This CDR3 reads CAWSMVFVPGTF.

The rearrangement links TRBV30 to TRBJ2-1; D gene uncertain. The germline gives CDR1 GTSNPN, CDR2 SVGIG (reference sequence). V lost 0 bases to trimming and J lost 7 bases, with 4 bases between them. The CDR3 covers 11 residues. CDR3 loop: CAWSVRNEQFF. The CDR3 bases are TGTGCCTGGAGTGTACGGAATGAGCAGTTCTTC.

The chain carries TRBV4-3 and TRBJ2-2; a possible D gene is TRBD1 (6 bases). Trimming took off 0 bases at V and 6 bases at J, with 11 bases between the two ends. This CDR3 spans 15 amino acids. Germline CDR1 LGHNA, CDR2 YSLEER. The CDR3 region is CASSQDYRVAGELFF. The DNA of the CDR3 is TGCGCCAGCAGCCAAGATTACAGGGTCGCCGGGGAGCTGTTTTTT.

The CDR3, as DNA: TGCAGCGTCACTAGCGGGAGTGTGAACAATGAGCAGTTCTTC. This gives the protein CSVTSGSVNNEQFF. The chain couples TRBV29-1 to TRBJ2-1, with 11 bases fitting TRBD2. Germline CDR1 is SQVTM and CDR2 is ANQGSEA. The V and J ends lost 6 bases and 5 bases, in that order; junction bases with no gene match: 6. The CDR3 is 14 amino acids.

Note on this clone: No conserved phenylalanine or tryptophan is present at the end of the CDR3, so a read error is the likely explanation. Because the CDR3's place on the DNA is in doubt, the DNA is left out and the CDR3 is given as listed by TCRdb. This chain joins TRBV5-8 and TRBJ1-3; the table calls TRBD1, which could not be checked here. 13 amino acids form the CDR3, both terminal residues included. Per germline, CDR1 SGHTS and CDR2 YDEGEE. CDR3: CASSLEALGQPIL.

The sample holds one count of this clone. The chain combines TRBV7-8 with TRBJ1-2; D not resolved. This CDR3 is 12 amino acids long. Germline CDR1 reads SGHVS; CDR2 reads FQNEAQ. The V gene lost 5 bases and the J gene lost 2 bases, with 6 bases spanning the gap. CDR3 residues: CASSLRNYGYTF. CDR3 bases: TGTGCCAGCAGCCTGAGGAACTATGGCTACACCTTC.

The rearrangement uses TRBV2 and TRBJ1-2; possibly TRBD1 for D (5 bases). Looked up from germline, CDR1 is SNHLY and CDR2 is FYNNEI. V dropped 6 bases and J dropped 5 bases, with 16 bases sitting between them. This CDR3 has 14 amino acids. Here the CDR3 DNA reads TGTGCCAGCAGACAAACAGGCTTAGGGTATGGCTACACCTTC. Translating gives CASRQTGLGYGYTF.

The gene calls are TRBV7-3 and TRBJ2-1; D is unresolved. This CDR3 has 12 amino acids. With 5 bases removed from V and 9 bases from J, the gap between germline ends came to 11 bases. CDR1 is SGHTA and CDR2 is FQGTGA in the germline V gene. The DNA of the CDR3 is TGTGCCAGCAGCCCTCCGACGGGTGAGCAGTTCTTC. Translation gives CASSPPTGEQFF.

The V gene is TRBV3-1 (or the pseudogene TRBV3-2), the J gene TRBJ2-3; possibly TRBD2 for D (7 bases). The CDR3 is 19 amino acids. CDR1 and CDR2 (germline): LGHDT, YNNKEL (reference sequence). V gave up 2 bases and J gave up 0 bases, with 21 bases separating them. CDR3 in DNA: TGTGCCAGCAGCCAATCATCTCGTGGGAGGGGGGTTAGCACAGATACGCAGTATTTT. Translating gives CASSQSSRGRGVSTDTQYF.

The V call is TRBV18, the J call TRBJ1-1, with 8 bases lining up with TRBD1. Germline V gene data show CDR1 as KGHSH and CDR2 as LQKENI. V lost 5 bases to trimming and J lost 5 bases; unmatched junction nucleotides: 7. The CDR3 runs 14 residues. CDR3 DNA: TGTGCCAGCTCATCGACAGGGGCGAATACTGAAGCTTTCTTT. Translating gives CASSSTGANTEAFF.

This chain joins TRBV12-3 or TRBV12-4 and TRBJ1-2; 7 bases align to TRBD1. V lost 5 bases, J lost 5 bases, and 5 bases stayed unmatched. This CDR3 contains 13 residues. CDR3 in DNA: TGTGCCAGCAGTCCCGACAGGGATTATGGCTACACCTTC. It is translated as CASSPDRDYGYTF.

This clone was recorded only once. This sequence joins TRBV6-2 or TRBV6-3 and TRBJ2-4, with 7 bases identical to TRBD2. The V gene end was trimmed by 4 bases and the J gene end by 1 base; junction bases not matched to a gene: 7. This CDR3 region has 16 residues. The germline V gene encodes CDR1 MNHEY and CDR2 SVGEGT. For the CDR3, the DNA is TGTGCCAGCAGTTCACTCAGGGAGGGGGCCAAAAACATTCAGTACTTC. Protein sequence: CASSSLREGAKNIQYF.

This clone was observed a single time. The gene calls are TRBV28 and TRBJ1-1, with 8 bases fitting TRBD1. The CDR3 spans 14 residues. V lost 7 bases and J lost 1; bases outside the gene matches: 5. Germline V gene sequence: CDR1 MDHEN, CDR2 SYDVKM. The CDR3 DNA sequence: TGTGCCAGCACACCAGGGGGCGGGAACACTGAAGCTTTCTTT. This codes for CASTPGGGNTEAFF.

This clone was seen just once. J is TRBJ2-3 and V is TRBV28, with TRBD1 identical over 8 bases. Losses at the gene ends were 5 bases for V and 6 bases for J; bases not matched to a gene: 10. Germline CDR1 MDHEN, CDR2 SYDVKM. The CDR3 is 15 amino acids. The CDR3 region has the DNA TGTGCCAGCAGTCACGGGACAGGAGTAGGGGATACGCAGTATTTT. It encodes CASSHGTGVGDTQYF.

The rearrangement links TRBV7-2 to TRBJ2-2; 10 nucleotides match TRBD1. CDR3 length: 16 amino acids. The germline V gene encodes CDR1 SGHTA and CDR2 FQGNSA. J gave up 4 bases and V 5 bases, and 7 bases lay outside the gene matches. Written as DNA, the CDR3 is TGTGCCAGCAGCATTCGGACAGGGGGTGGCACCGGGGAGCTGTTTTTT. Its translation is CASSIRTGGGTGELFF.

J is TRBJ2-1 and V is TRBV5-4, with D possibly TRBD2 on 6 matching bases. The CDR3 runs to 16 residues. From germline, CDR1 is SGHNT and CDR2 YYREEE (reference sequence). V dropped 6 bases and J dropped 6 bases, with 22 bases sitting between them. CDR3 coding DNA: TGTGCCAGCACCTCCTGGGCGGGATCCGGGAGCAATGAGCAGTTCTTC. The encoded protein is CASTSWAGSGSNEQFF.

CDR3 in amino acids: CASSLDRVLHF. In DNA form, the CDR3 reads TGTGCCAGCTCCCTGGACAGGGTTTTGCATTTT. The chain has TRBV18 and TRBJ1-5; 8 nucleotides align to TRBD1. CDR3 length equals 11 residues. The junction had 7 bases not matched to a gene; V was cut back by 6 bases and J by 15 bases. Germline-derived CDR1 and CDR2 are KGHSH and LQKENI.

This clone was seen once. The V and J genes are TRBV6-5 and TRBJ2-2; 7 bases map to TRBD2. Germline V CDR1 and CDR2: MNHEY, SVGAGI. This CDR3 region has 13 residues. With 8 bases clipped from V and 2 bases from J, the junction kept 2 bases outside the gene matches. CDR3 region: CASASGNTGELFF. The CDR3 region has the DNA TGTGCCAGCGCTAGCGGTAACACCGGGGAGCTGTTTTTT.

The chain couples TRBV2 to TRBJ1-5; TRBD1 aligns across 8 bases. Trimming removed 7 bases from V and 6 bases from J; junction bases left unmatched: 11. Germline V CDR1 and CDR2: SNHLY, FYNNEI. This CDR3 region has 15 residues. The CDR3 loop is CASKEGTGGSQPQHF. For the CDR3, the DNA is TGTGCCAGCAAGGAGGGGACAGGAGGGAGTCAGCCCCAGCATTTT. The full variable domain, rest sourced from reference TRBV2 and TRBJ1-5, is EPEVTQTPSHQVTQMGQEVILRCVPISNHLYFYWYRQILGQKVEFLVSFYNNEISEKSEIFDDQFSVERPDGSNFTLKIRSTKLEDSAMYFCASKEGTGGSQPQHFGDGTRLSIL.